One sample yielded the 4 T cell receptor beta chains listed below, sequenced in a study of CD8 T cells in Susac syndrome (dated by TCRdb to about 2019). The library was made by the immunoSEQ multiplex PCR assay. RNA was extracted using the RNeasy kit, and about 0.5 to 1 ug of the RNA was reverse transcribed with random hexamers. TCRdb cleaned the public reads at Q25 with fastp, built clones with MiXCR and kept in-frame beta chains. Each CDR3 protein appears once, grouped with its most common genes and DNA. The sample includes around 170,000 distinct CDR3 sequences, with 95% observed a single time. The top ten clonotypes cover about 0.15% of the sample. Sequencing used CD8+ T cells from PBMCs. These receptors were obtained from a human donor with Susac syndrome.

The chain employs TRBV6-6 and TRBJ2-3, with D possibly TRBD2 on 5 matching bases. The CDR3 sequence is 16 residues long. V lost 0 bases to trimming and J lost 6 bases, with 16 bases between them. Germline V CDR1 and CDR2: MNHNY, SVGAGI (reference sequence). CDR3 DNA: TGTGCCAGCAGTTACTCGTCCGGACTCATAAATGATACGCAGTATTTT. It encodes CASSYSSGLINDTQYF.

This clonotype was observed a single time. This chain uses TRBV19 with TRBJ1-2; D gene unclear. V gave up 3 bases and J gave up 2 bases, with 10 bases separating them. The germline V gene encodes CDR1 LNHDA and CDR2 SQIVND (reference sequence). The CDR3 runs 14 residues. The CDR3 protein is CASSIPTVNYGYTF. The CDR3 region has the DNA TGTGCCAGTAGTATTCCCACCGTGAACTATGGCTACACCTTC.

The chain uses TRBV4-1 and TRBJ2-7, with 10 bases identical to TRBD1. V was pared by 2 bases and J by 0 bases, with 7 bases of the junction left unmatched. Germline values: CDR1 MGHRA, CDR2 YSYEKL. The CDR3 contains 17 residues. The chain's CDR3 is CASSQPPGQGGSYEQYF. As DNA, the CDR3 is TGCGCCAGCAGCCAACCCCCTGGACAGGGGGGCTCCTACGAGCAGTACTTC.

The V call is TRBV4-1, the J call TRBJ1-4, with a tentative D call TRBD1 (5 bases). The CDR3 is 14 residues long. Trimming took off 4 bases at V and 4 bases at J, with 10 bases between the two ends. In germline, CDR1 is MGHRA, CDR2 YSYEKL. CDR3 in amino acids: CASSRGAVNEKLFF. CDR3 coding DNA: TGCGCCAGCAGCCGAGGGGCAGTTAATGAAAAACTGTTTTTT.